A single sample gave rise to the 12 T cell receptor beta chains below, sequenced in a study of T cell repertoires in cytomegalovirus infection. TCRdb re-analysed the reads in MiXCR, keeping a single row per CDR3 protein. The sample includes 250,000 to 300,000 distinct CDR3 sequences, under 30% seen only once; the top ten take 14%. Source material: PBMCs. The receptors derive from a human donor in good health (CMV status not recorded). Some clones in this sample may be carry-over from other donors' samples.

This clonotype showed up many times. The V and J genes are TRBV11-2 and TRBJ2-7; TRBD1 matches at 11 bases. There are 16 residues in the CDR3. V lost 4 bases and J lost 2; bases outside the gene matches: 7. CDR1 is SGHAT, CDR2 FQNNGV, per germline. The CDR3: CASSSPRDRGTYEQYF. The CDR3 DNA sequence: TGTGCCAGCAGCTCACCCCGGGACAGGGGGACCTACGAGCAGTACTTC.

This clonotype occurred a few times. The chain couples TRBV7-3 to TRBJ2-2, with D uncertain. The CDR3 contains 13 residues. V shed 7 bases and J shed 5 bases, with 11 bases lying between them. Germline V CDR1 and CDR2: SGHTA, FQGTGA. The CDR3 loop reads CASTHYRTGELFF. CDR3 bases: TGTGCCAGCACCCACTATAGGACCGGGGAGCTGTTTTTT.

Regarding this clonotype: Lacking the conserved final phenylalanine or tryptophan, this CDR3 likely reflects a read error. The limits of the CDR3 on the DNA are not certain, so only TCRdb's listed CDR3 is given. The chain has TRBV7-8 and TRBJ2-7; the table gives TRBD1 as D, unverified against the DNA. The CDR3 extends over 13 residues, inclusive of both ends. Germline V gives CDR1 SGHVS, CDR2 FQNEAQ. This chain's CDR3 is CASSLEATGTRTD.

This clonotype was counted only a few times. V is TRBV10-3 and J is TRBJ2-1; D is perhaps TRBD1 (5 bases). Germline CDR1 and CDR2: ENHRY and SYGVKD. The length of the CDR3 is 15 residues. Trimming removed 3 bases from V and 8 bases from J, with 17 bases in between. The DNA for the CDR3 is TGTGCCATCAGTGATCCCGGACAAGGCCGGGATGAGCAGTTCTTC. This translates into CAISDPGQGRDEQFF.

This chain links TRBV7-8 with TRBJ2-1, with 10 bases fitting TRBD2. In germline, CDR1 is SGHVS, CDR2 FQNEAQ. Germline trimming cut 5 bases from V and 4 bases from J; bases unmatched to any gene: 11. The CDR3 is 17 amino acids. DNA of the CDR3: TGTGCCAGCAGCGTCACCCGGACTAGCGGCCAATACAATGAGCAGTTCTTC. Protein: CASSVTRTSGQYNEQFF. Using reference TRBV7-8 and TRBJ2-1 for the parts outside the CDR3, the full variable domain is GAGVSQSPRYKVAKRGQDVALRCDPISGHVSLFWYQQALGQGPEFLTYFQNEAQLDKSGLPSDRFFAERPEGSVSTLKIQRTQQEDSAVYLCASSVTRTSGQYNEQFFGPGTRLTVL.

The V and J genes are TRBV20-1 and TRBJ2-1, with 11 bases lining up with TRBD2. The V gene end was trimmed by 3 bases and the J gene end by 9 bases; junction bases not matched to a gene: 7. In germline, CDR1 is DFQATT, CDR2 SNEGSKA (reference sequence). The CDR3 consists of 14 residues. The CDR3 sequence is CSARKLAGALEQFF. The DNA for the CDR3 is TGCAGTGCTAGGAAACTAGCGGGAGCTCTTGAGCAGTTCTTC.

This clonotype has only one observation. The chain has TRBV6-8 and TRBJ1-1; a possible D gene is TRBD1 (5 bases). The V end lost 2 bases, the J end lost 5 bases, and 9 bases lay between the germline ends. The CDR3 is 13 amino acids. CDR1 is MNHGY, CDR2 SAAAGT, per germline. The CDR3 DNA sequence: TGTGCCAGCAGTTACCGGGGCCGTACTGAAGCTTTCTTT. Encoded protein: CASSYRGRTEAFF.

This clonotype was seen a few times. CDR3 sequence (DNA): TGTGCCAGTAGTATAGATCTTGGCACTGAAGCTTTCTTT. It translates to CASSIDLGTEAFF. The chain carries TRBV19 and TRBJ1-1; D remains unclear. The CDR3 contains 13 residues. V dropped 0 bases and J dropped 4 bases, with 6 bases sitting between them. From germline, CDR1 is LNHDA and CDR2 SQIVND (reference sequence).

The V gene is TRBV20-1, the J gene TRBJ2-1; 13 bases are a match to TRBD2. The J segment lost 0 bases and the V segment lost 5 bases, leaving 13 bases of the junction unmatched. The CDR3 has 19 residues. The germline V gene encodes CDR1 DFQATT and CDR2 SNEGSKA (reference sequence). DNA of the CDR3: TGCAGTGCTCATCCTCTGACTAGCGGGGGGACGAGCTCCTACAATGAGCAGTTCTTC. Translated, it gives CSAHPLTSGGTSSYNEQFF.

This clonotype was observed at least ten times. V gene TRBV7-2 combines with J gene TRBJ2-5; the D gene is possibly TRBD1 (5 bases). Trimming stripped 6 bases from V and 4 bases from J, with 9 bases between. The length of the CDR3 is 12 residues. CDR1 SGHTA and CDR2 FQGNSA come from the germline V gene. This CDR3 is CASSFRGETQYF. Here the CDR3 DNA reads TGTGCCAGCAGTTTTAGGGGAGAGACCCAGTACTTC.

This clonotype appeared a few times. The chain joins TRBV29-1 to TRBJ1-1; 10 bases match TRBD1. Germline V gene sequence: CDR1 SQVTM, CDR2 ANQGSEA. The V segment lost 1 base and the J segment 2 bases; nucleotides outside the gene matches: 10. CDR3 length: 17 amino acids. The CDR3 bases are TGCAGCGTTGAAGGGCCCGGGACAGGGGTTTACAACACTGAAGCTTTCTTT. It yields the protein CSVEGPGTGVYNTEAFF.

This rearrangement joins TRBV11-3 to TRBJ2-5; D might be TRBD2 (5 bases). V lost 3 bases to trimming and J lost 5 bases, with 13 bases between them. Germline-derived CDR1 and CDR2 are SGHNT and YENEEA. The CDR3 consists of 14 residues. The CDR3 DNA reads TGTGCCAGCAGCTTGACTGCGGGCGCGGAGACCCAGTACTTC. It translates to CASSLTAGAETQYF.